Presented here are 20 T cell receptor beta chains from one specimen sequenced in a study of metastatic and nonmetastatic thyroid tumors (dated by TCRdb to between 2020 and 2021). Library generation was performed with PCR. Sequencing was performed on an Illumina HiSeq 4000. The public sequencing data were trimmed at Q25 with fastp and processed into clonotypes with MiXCR by TCRdb, which kept only in-frame beta chains. Within this sample are 30,000 to 40,000 clones, with under 25% of them counted one time only. Around a fifth of the sample belongs to the ten largest clones. No treatment had been received by any patient before thyroid surgery. Sequences were obtained from blood. These receptors were taken from a female donor with papillary thyroid cancer or a benign thyroid nodule (not recorded which). Some clones in this sample may be carry-over from other donors' samples.

The J gene is TRBJ1-2, the V gene TRBV30, with unresolved D. Trimming pared 8 bases from V and 2 bases from J, leaving 12 bases between. The CDR3 consists of 12 residues. Per germline, CDR1 GTSNPN and CDR2 SVGIG (reference sequence). CDR3 coding DNA: TGTGCCGCGGACCGCTCCAACTATGGCTACACCTTC. It is translated as CAADRSNYGYTF.

Points on this clone: Possible read error: a much larger clone is one base away. The chain links TRBV11-2 to TRBJ2-2, with D possibly matching TRBD1 (6 bases). The CDR3 extends over 19 amino acids. The ends were cut back, 1 base at V and 4 bases at J, with 22 bases in the middle. The germline CDR1 and CDR2 sequences are SGHAT and FQNNGV. The CDR3 DNA sequence: TGTGCCAGCAGCTTAGTGATCGGTCGGACAGCCCTCTTCACCGGGGAGCTGTTTTTT. Residues: CASSLVIGRTALFTGELFF.

This clone appeared many times. The rearrangement uses TRBV6-1 and TRBJ1-1, with 10 bases fitting TRBD1. The germline V gene has CDR1 MNHNS and CDR2 SASEGT. J lost 3 bases, V lost 7 bases, and 8 bases had no gene match. This CDR3 has 15 residues. The CDR3 protein is CASTALTGGYTEAFF. DNA for the CDR3: TGTGCCAGCACCGCTTTGACAGGGGGCTACACTGAAGCTTTCTTT.

The V gene is TRBV5-1, the J gene TRBJ2-2, with 10 bases that match TRBD1. The J segment lost 4 bases and the V segment lost 4 bases, leaving 10 bases of the junction unmatched. This CDR3 has 17 amino acids. Germline loops: CDR1 SGHRS, CDR2 YFSETQ. The CDR3 DNA reads as TGCGCCAGCAGCGCCACCGGGACAGGGGTTTTCACCGGGGAGCTGTTTTTT. This codes for CASSATGTGVFTGELFF.

Worth noting for this clone: This may be a read error, as it is one base from a much larger clone. No conserved phenylalanine or tryptophan ends this CDR3, so it is likely a read error. V and J are TRBV4-2 and TRBJ1-6, with TRBD1 as a possible D gene (6 bases). The CDR3 is 14 residues long. Germline lookup yields CDR1 LGHNA and CDR2 YNFKEQ. This CDR3 reads CAGSSTGWDSPLHL. DNA for the CDR3: TGTGCCGGCAGCTCCACAGGGTGGGATTCACCCCTCCACCTT.

This clone was seen only a few times. This sequence joins TRBV12-3 or TRBV12-4 and TRBJ1-2, with D maybe TRBD1 (6 bases). CDR3 size: 15 residues. Trimming stripped 6 bases from V and 5 bases from J, with 19 bases between. CDR3 bases: TGTGCCAGCAGAAAGGGACATCTAAACACTTATGGCTACACCTTC. This gives the protein CASRKGHLNTYGYTF.

The chain links TRBV18 to TRBJ2-1; 9 bases line up with TRBD2. The J segment lost 6 bases and the V segment lost 2 bases, leaving 5 bases of the junction unmatched. This CDR3 region has 15 residues. The V gene's germline CDR1 is KGHSH and CDR2 LQKENI. In nucleotides, the CDR3 is TGTGCCAGCTCACCAAAAAGGACTAGCGCCAATGAGCAGTTCTTC. It yields the protein CASSPKRTSANEQFF.

V usage is TRBV7-2 and J usage is TRBJ1-1, with D tentatively TRBD1 (6 bases). Trimming left V 5 bases short and J 0 bases short, with 13 bases between. From germline, CDR1 is SGHTA and CDR2 FQGNSA. The CDR3 extends over 15 amino acids. CDR3 DNA sequence: TGTGCCAGCAGCCCACAGGGTCTCGTGAACACTGAAGCTTTCTTT. Its translation is CASSPQGLVNTEAFF.

This clone was detected many times. The chain employs TRBV4-3 and TRBJ1-3; D may be TRBD1 (5 bases). Germline V gives CDR1 LGHNA, CDR2 YSLEER. V was shortened by 0 bases and J by 8 bases, with 8 bases between the two germline ends. The CDR3 runs to 13 residues. For the CDR3, the DNA is TGCGCCAGCAGCCAAGATCTGGGGGACACCATATATTTT. It encodes CASSQDLGDTIYF.

At least ten counts were recorded for this clone. This rearrangement joins TRBV11-2 to TRBJ1-3, with no clear D. In germline, CDR1 is SGHAT, CDR2 FQNNGV. The CDR3 loop spans 12 amino acids. V was pared by 2 bases and J by 8 bases, with 7 bases between. CDR3: CASSLNEDTIYF. The CDR3 coding sequence is TGTGCCAGCAGCTTAAATGAGGACACCATATATTTT. Looking up the rest from reference TRBV11-2 and TRBJ1-3 gives the full variable domain: EAGVAQSPRYKIIEKRQSVAFWCNPISGHATLYWYQQILGQGPKLLIQFQNNGVVDDSQLPKDRFSAERLKGVDSTLKIQPAKLEDSAVYLCASSLNEDTIYFGEGSWLTVV.

This clone showed up many times. The V call is TRBV25-1, the J call TRBJ2-5; no reliable D call. Trimming left V 3 bases short and J 1 base short, with 9 bases between. The germline V gene encodes CDR1 MGHDK and CDR2 SYGVNS. The CDR3 is 14 amino acids. Here the CDR3 reads CASSDRHLQETQYF. For the CDR3, the DNA is TGTGCCAGCAGTGACAGACACCTCCAAGAGACCCAGTACTTC.

This clone was counted ten times or more. The chain couples TRBV10-1 to TRBJ2-2, with TRBD1 matching over 7 bases. The V segment lost 6 bases and the J segment 4 bases; nucleotides outside the gene matches: 8. The CDR3 covers 15 residues. Germline CDR1 WNHNN, CDR2 SYGVQD (reference sequence). CDR3 in amino acids: CASSPGTASTGELFF. The CDR3 bases are TGCGCCAGCAGCCCTGGGACAGCCTCCACCGGGGAGCTGTTTTTT.

This clone was seen more than once but under ten times. Other DNA sequences in the sample encode the same CDR3. The chain has TRBV6-1 and TRBJ1-5, with D uncertain. The V gene's germline CDR1 is MNHNS and CDR2 SASEGT. Between the trimmed V and J ends, which lost 6 bases and 2 bases, there was a span of 8 bases. The CDR3 has 13 residues. CDR3 nucleotides: TGTGCCAGCAGGGGCCTGGGCAATCAGCCCCAGCATTTT. It is translated as CASRGLGNQPQHF.

The table lists this clone with a few counts. This rearrangement joins TRBV28 to TRBJ2-1, with 9 nucleotides matching TRBD2. The CDR3 totals 14 residues. J gave up 8 bases and V 2 bases, and 4 bases lay outside the gene matches. Germline values: CDR1 MDHEN, CDR2 SYDVKM. CDR3 sequence reads: CASSLEREVYEQFF. In DNA, the CDR3 is TGTGCCAGCAGTTTAGAGCGGGAGGTTTATGAGCAGTTCTTC.

CDR3 bases: TGTGCCAGCAGCTTAGAGAGGGGCCGCCCGGGTTCAGAAGCTTTCTTT. Its translation: CASSLERGRPGSEAFF. This chain links TRBV11-2 with TRBJ1-1, with D maybe TRBD1 (5 bases). The ends were cut back, 0 bases at V and 8 bases at J, with 19 bases in the middle. The CDR3 runs 16 residues. Germline V gene lookup returns CDR1 SGHAT and CDR2 FQNNGV.

The chain has TRBV11-3 and TRBJ2-2, with 11 bases matching TRBD1. The CDR3 has 14 amino acids. The V and J ends lost 4 bases and 6 bases, in that order; junction bases with no gene match: 1. Germline V gene lookup returns CDR1 SGHNT and CDR2 YENEEA. CDR3 in amino acids: CASSSGQGAGELFF. CDR3 nucleotide sequence: TGTGCCAGCAGCTCGGGACAGGGGGCCGGGGAGCTGTTTTTT.

This chain joins TRBV20-1 and TRBJ2-3; D ambiguous. Germline V gene data show CDR1 as DFQATT and CDR2 as SNEGSKA (reference sequence). V gave up 3 bases and J gave up 1 base, with 11 bases separating them. This CDR3 has 14 residues. This chain's CDR3 is CSARASAGTDTQYF. CDR3 DNA sequence: TGCAGTGCTAGGGCCTCGGCTGGCACAGATACGCAGTATTTT.

The gene calls are TRBV12-3 or TRBV12-4 and TRBJ1-5; D possibly corresponds to TRBD1 (6 bases). V gave up 6 bases and J gave up 11 bases, with 20 bases separating them. The CDR3 length is 14 residues. CDR3 DNA sequence: TGTGCCAGCAGACCGAGGGAGGGGGACCAGTCCCAGCATTTT. Translation gives CASRPREGDQSQHF.

This clone came up many times. The rearrangement links TRBV2 to TRBJ1-5, with 7 nucleotides matching TRBD1. Trimming removed 7 bases from V and 5 bases from J; junction bases left unmatched: 5. The CDR3 has 13 residues. The germline gives CDR1 SNHLY, CDR2 FYNNEI. CDR3 sequence (DNA): TGTGCCAGCAACCCGGGACAGTATCAGCCCCAGCATTTT. Its protein product is CASNPGQYQPQHF.

This clone showed up many times. This rearrangement joins TRBV20-1 to TRBJ1-3; no firm D call. The CDR3 loop spans 14 amino acids. The germline V gene encodes CDR1 DFQATT and CDR2 SNEGSKA (reference sequence). V was cut by 3 bases and J by 0 bases, with 9 bases left in between. Here the CDR3 reads CSASNSYSGNTIYF. The CDR3, as DNA: TGCAGTGCTAGTAACAGTTACTCTGGAAACACCATATATTTT.